This is a list of T cell receptor beta chains from one sample in a study of beta chain features in type 1 diabetes. Profiled with immunoSEQ multiplex PCR; TCRdb holds only in-frame clones, not every one. This sample has a few hundred thousand clones, with 16% found just once. Material: naive CD4+ T cells from blood. The receptors shown here come from a man younger than 45 with type 1 diabetes. The CDR3 runs from the conserved cysteine through the conserved F or W. The D gene is left open where the match is weak. Size tells how often a clone was seen (once, few, many) or the class of an expanded clone, and some rows leave it out.

size: .
J: TRBJ2-1
D: TRBD2
V: TRBV5-1
DNA: TGCGCCAGCAGCTCGACTAGCGGGGCCCTGGGTGAGCAGTTCTTC
CDR3: CASSSTSGALGEQFF

size: few
J: TRBJ2-4
D: .
V: TRBV7-9
DNA: TGTGCCAGCAGCTTAGCCGGGACTGCGGGCATTCAGTACTTC
CDR3: CASSLAGTAGIQYF

size: few
J: TRBJ1-1
D: .
V: TRBV4-1
DNA: TGCGCCAGCAGCCAGGGAGGACTGTCCAACACTGAAGCTTTCTTT
CDR3: CASSQGGLSNTEAFF

size: .
J: TRBJ1-1
D: .
V: TRBV7-9
DNA: TGTGCCAGCAGCTTAGATGGTCAGGGGAACACTGAAGCTTTCTTT
CDR3: CASSLDGQGNTEAFF

size: .
J: TRBJ2-3
D: .
V: TRBV5-4
DNA: TGTGCCAGCAGCGCCCAAGGTAGCACAGATACGCAGTATTTT
CDR3: CASSAQGSTDTQYF

size: .
J: TRBJ2-2
D: .
V: TRBV2
DNA: TGTGCCAGCAGGACAGGGAGGGACACCGGGGAGCTGTTTTTT
CDR3: CASRTGRDTGELFF

size: .
J: TRBJ2-1
D: TRBD2
V: TRBV11-3
DNA: TGTGCCAGCAGCTTAGTGCCCCCCAGACTAGCGGGAGGCAATGAGCAGTTCTTC
CDR3: CASSLVPPRLAGGNEQFF

size: .
J: TRBJ2-1
D: .
V: TRBV29-1
DNA: TGCAGCGTTGATCGGCGGGCCAGCTCCTACAATGAGCAGTTCTTC
CDR3: CSVDRRASSYNEQFF

size: few
J: TRBJ2-1
D: .
V: TRBV7-9
DNA: TGTGCCAGCAGCTCGGGACATTGGCTCGAGCAGTTCTTC
CDR3: CASSSGHWLEQFF

size: .
J: TRBJ2-3
D: .
V: TRBV30
DNA: TGTGCCTGGAGTTTCGGGGGTGGAACAGATACGCAGTATTTT
CDR3: CAWSFGGGTDTQYF

size: .
J: TRBJ2-7
D: TRBD1
V: TRBV7-9
DNA: TGTGCCAGCAGCGAATCGCCCGGGACAGTATCCTACGAGCAGTACTTC
CDR3: CASSESPGTVSYEQYF

size: .
J: TRBJ2-2
D: .
V: TRBV5-1
DNA: TGCGCCAGCAGCTTGGCCGGCGGGACCGGGGAGCTGTTTTTT
CDR3: CASSLAGGTGELFF

size: once
J: TRBJ2-5
D: TRBD1
V: TRBV28
DNA: TGTGCCAGCAGTTCAGGACAGGGGGTACAAGAGACCCAGTACTTC
CDR3: CASSSGQGVQETQYF

size: .
J: TRBJ1-4
D: .
V: TRBV4-1
DNA: TGCGCCAGCAGCCAAGACTCGGTTGGCGAAAAACTGTTTTTT
CDR3: CASSQDSVGEKLFF

size: few
J: TRBJ2-1
D: TRBD1
V: TRBV9
DNA: TGTGCCAGCAGCGTACAGGGGGCCTACAATGAGCAGTTCTTC
CDR3: CASSVQGAYNEQFF

size: .
J: TRBJ2-7
D: .
V: TRBV28
DNA: TGTGCCAGCAGTTTAGCACAGGGTGCTTCGGACGAGCAGTACTTC
CDR3: CASSLAQGASDEQYF

size: few
J: TRBJ2-7
D: .
V: TRBV21-1
DNA: TGTGCCAGCAGCAAAAGTGACGGGACAGGGTCCTACGAGCAGTACTTC
CDR3: CASSKSDGTGSYEQYF

size: few
J: TRBJ1-5
D: .
V: TRBV6-1
DNA: TGTGCCAGCAGTACACAGGGAGATCAGCCCCAGCATTTT
CDR3: CASSTQGDQPQHF

size: few
J: TRBJ2-7
D: TRBD1
V: TRBV13
DNA: TGTGCCAGCAGCTCGGGACAGGTTTACGAGCAGTACTTC
CDR3: CASSSGQVYEQYF

size: few
J: TRBJ2-2
D: .
V: TRBV21-1
DNA: TGTGCCAGCAGCAAAACCCGTACTGTACCCGGGGAGCTGTTTTTT
CDR3: CASSKTRTVPGELFF

size: few
J: TRBJ2-5
D: .
V: TRBV27
DNA: TGTGCCAGCAGATCGCCCAGGGGGGAAGAGACCCAGTACTTC
CDR3: CASRSPRGEETQYF

size: few
J: TRBJ1-2
D: .
V: TRBV27
DNA: TGTGCCAGCAGTCCCAATCTAGGACTTGGTGGCTACACCTTC
CDR3: CASSPNLGLGGYTF

size: .
J: TRBJ2-3
D: .
V: TRBV11-2
DNA: TGTGCCAGCAGCTTAGGAGAGGGCACAGATACGCAGTATTTT
CDR3: CASSLGEGTDTQYF

size: few
J: TRBJ2-1
D: .
V: TRBV28
DNA: TGTGCCAGCAGTTTCCGGAAGGGCGTCAATGAGCAGTTCTTC
CDR3: CASSFRKGVNEQFF

size: .
J: TRBJ1-4
D: TRBD1
V: TRBV29-1
DNA: TGCAGCGCTAGACAGGGGACTAATGAAAAACTGTTTTTT
CDR3: CSARQGTNEKLFF

size: .
J: TRBJ1-2
D: .
V: TRBV28
DNA: TGTGCCAGCATCTCGGAAGCCTATGGCTACACCTTC
CDR3: CASISEAYGYTF